This record looks at one TCR beta chain sequence and its context. The antigen remains undetermined. This CDR3 is also generated by other DNA sequences in the sample. CDR1 is MDHEN and CDR2 is SYDVKM in the germline V gene. The CDR3 runs to 15 residues. V was clipped by 2 bases and J by 4 bases, with 15 bases between them. Generated by immunoSEQ multiplex PCR, the TCRdb table keeps only in-frame clones and is missing some. This repertoire shows tens of thousands of clones, 88% found once; its top ten account for 0.28%. This specimen belongs to a study of graft-versus-host responses after intestinal transplantation. The study, taken as a whole, reports: Some patients had graft-donor T cell macrochimerism. In their allografts, the ratios of graft-versus-host to host-versus-graft T cell clones were high. Recipient marrow harbored GvH clones, some of which surfaced first in ileum or blood.

The receptor was isolated from a human donor who was the organ donor for an intestinal transplant. This chain uses TRBV28 with TRBJ2-7; tentative D call: TRBD2 (7 bases). The sample was unstimulated CD4+ T cells sorted from spleen or lymph node cells, taken before transplant. CDR3 loop: CASSLGGAPSYEQYF. CDR3 nucleotide sequence: TGTGCCAGCAGTTTAGGGGGGGCGCCCTCTTACGAGCAGTACTTC.